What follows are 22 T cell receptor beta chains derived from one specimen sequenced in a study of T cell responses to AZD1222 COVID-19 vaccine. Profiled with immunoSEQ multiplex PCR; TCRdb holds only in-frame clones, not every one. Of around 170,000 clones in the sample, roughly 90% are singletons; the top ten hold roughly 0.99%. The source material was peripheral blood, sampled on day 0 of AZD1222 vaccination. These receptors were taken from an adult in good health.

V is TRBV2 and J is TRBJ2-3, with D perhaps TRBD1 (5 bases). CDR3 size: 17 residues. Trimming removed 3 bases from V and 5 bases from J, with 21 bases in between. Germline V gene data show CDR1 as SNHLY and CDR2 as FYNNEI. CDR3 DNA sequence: TGTGCCAGCAGTGAGGCCGAGCTGGGGCCCCGGGTAGATACGCAGTATTTT. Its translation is CASSEAELGPRVDTQYF.

CDR3 in amino acids: CASSSPGQPQHF. In DNA, the CDR3 is TGTGCCAGCAGTTCCCCGGGTCAGCCCCAGCATTTT. The chain employs TRBV6-7 and TRBJ1-5, with D uncertain. TRBV6-7 qualifies as an ORF whose function is uncertain. The CDR3 has 12 amino acids. Trimming removed 4 bases from V and 6 bases from J, with 7 bases in between.

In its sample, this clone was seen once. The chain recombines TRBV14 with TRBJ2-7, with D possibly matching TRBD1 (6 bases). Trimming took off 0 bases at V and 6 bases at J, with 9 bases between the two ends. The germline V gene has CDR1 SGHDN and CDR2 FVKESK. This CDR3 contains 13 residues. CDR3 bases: TGTGCCAGCAGCCAAGAGCAGGGGCTCGAGCAGTACTTC. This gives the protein CASSQEQGLEQYF. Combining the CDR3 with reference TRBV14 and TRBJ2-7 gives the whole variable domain EAGVTQFPSHSVIEKGQTVTLRCDPISGHDNLYWYRRVMGKEIKFLLHFVKESKQDESGMPNNRFLAERTGGTYSTLKVQPAELEDSGVYFCASSQEQGLEQYFGPGTRLTVT.

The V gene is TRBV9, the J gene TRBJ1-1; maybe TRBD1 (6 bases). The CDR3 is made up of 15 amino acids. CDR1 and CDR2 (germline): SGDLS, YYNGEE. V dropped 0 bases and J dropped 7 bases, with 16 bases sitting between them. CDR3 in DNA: TGTGCCAGCAGCGTAGCAATACAGGGTTTTGGTGAAGCTTTCTTT. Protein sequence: CASSVAIQGFGEAFF.

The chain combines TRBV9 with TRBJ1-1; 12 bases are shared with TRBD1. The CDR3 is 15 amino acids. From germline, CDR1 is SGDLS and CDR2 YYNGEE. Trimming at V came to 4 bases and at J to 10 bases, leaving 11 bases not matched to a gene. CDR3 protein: CASSLSPGTGGGAFF. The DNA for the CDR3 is TGTGCCAGCAGCCTTAGCCCCGGGACAGGGGGCGGAGCTTTCTTT.

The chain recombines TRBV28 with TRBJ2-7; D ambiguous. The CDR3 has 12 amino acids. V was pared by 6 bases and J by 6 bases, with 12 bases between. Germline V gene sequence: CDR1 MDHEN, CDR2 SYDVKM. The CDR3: CASSPLVGEQYF. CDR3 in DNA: TGTGCCAGCAGCCCGCTAGTCGGCGAGCAGTACTTC.

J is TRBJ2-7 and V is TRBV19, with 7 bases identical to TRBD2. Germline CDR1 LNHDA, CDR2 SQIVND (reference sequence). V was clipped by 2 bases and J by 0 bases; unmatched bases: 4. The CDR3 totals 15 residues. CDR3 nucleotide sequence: TGTGCCAGTAGTATACTAGCGGAGGTCTCCTACGAGCAGTACTTC. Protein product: CASSILAEVSYEQYF.

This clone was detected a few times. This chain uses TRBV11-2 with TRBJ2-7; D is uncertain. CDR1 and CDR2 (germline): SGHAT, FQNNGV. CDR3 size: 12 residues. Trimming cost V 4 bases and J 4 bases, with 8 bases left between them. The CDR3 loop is CASSSTPYEQYF. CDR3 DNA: TGTGCCAGCAGCTCCACCCCTTACGAGCAGTACTTC. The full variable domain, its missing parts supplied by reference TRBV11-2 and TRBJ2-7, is EAGVAQSPRYKIIEKRQSVAFWCNPISGHATLYWYQQILGQGPKLLIQFQNNGVVDDSQLPKDRFSAERLKGVDSTLKIQPAKLEDSAVYLCASSSTPYEQYFGPGTRLTVT.

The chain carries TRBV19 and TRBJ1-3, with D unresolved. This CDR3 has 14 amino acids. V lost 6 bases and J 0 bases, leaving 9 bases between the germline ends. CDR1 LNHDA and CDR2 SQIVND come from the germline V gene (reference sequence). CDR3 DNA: TGTGCCAGTAGCTGGAAATCCTCTGGAAACACCATATATTTT. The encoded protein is CASSWKSSGNTIYF.

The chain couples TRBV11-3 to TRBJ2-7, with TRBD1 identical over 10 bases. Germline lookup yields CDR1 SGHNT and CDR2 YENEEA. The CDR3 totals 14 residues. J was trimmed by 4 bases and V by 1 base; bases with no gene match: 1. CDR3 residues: CASSLGTGGYEQYF. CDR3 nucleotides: TGTGCCAGCAGCTTAGGGACAGGGGGTTACGAGCAGTACTTC.

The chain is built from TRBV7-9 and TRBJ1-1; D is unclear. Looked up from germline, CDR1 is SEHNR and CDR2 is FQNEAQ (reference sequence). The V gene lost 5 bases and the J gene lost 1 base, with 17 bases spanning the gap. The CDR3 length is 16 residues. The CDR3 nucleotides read TGTGCCAGCAGCCCCGCGCCCCCACGGGGGAACACTGAAGCTTTCTTT. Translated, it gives CASSPAPPRGNTEAFF.

This CDR3 is CATTPRADRMNTEAFF. The DNA of the CDR3 is TGTGCCACCACCCCCCGGGCCGACAGGATGAACACTGAAGCTTTCTTT. V gene TRBV24-1 combines with J gene TRBJ1-1; possibly TRBD1 for D (6 bases). V lost 8 bases to trimming and J lost 0 bases, with 18 bases between them. CDR3 length equals 16 residues. Germline V CDR1 and CDR2: KGHDR, SFDVKD.

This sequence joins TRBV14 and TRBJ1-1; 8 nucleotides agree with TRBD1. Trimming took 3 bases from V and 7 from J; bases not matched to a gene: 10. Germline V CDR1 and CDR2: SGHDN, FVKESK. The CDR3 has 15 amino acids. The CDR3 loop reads CASSQTGAPSLEAFF. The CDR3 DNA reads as TGTGCCAGCAGCCAGACAGGGGCGCCTTCTCTTGAAGCTTTCTTT.

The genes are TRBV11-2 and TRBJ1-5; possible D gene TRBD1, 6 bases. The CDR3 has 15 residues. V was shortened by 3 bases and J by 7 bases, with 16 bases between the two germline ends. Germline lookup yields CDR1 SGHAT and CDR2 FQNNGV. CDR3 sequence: CASSLSGWGGQPQHF. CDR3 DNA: TGTGCCAGCAGCTTGAGCGGATGGGGGGGCCAGCCCCAGCATTTT.

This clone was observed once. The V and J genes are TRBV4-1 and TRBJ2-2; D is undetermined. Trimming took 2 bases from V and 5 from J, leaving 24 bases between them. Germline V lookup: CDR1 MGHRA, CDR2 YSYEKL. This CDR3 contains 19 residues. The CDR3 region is CASSQPSDRVGSETGELFF. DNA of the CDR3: TGCGCCAGCAGCCAACCGTCAGACCGAGTTGGGTCTGAGACCGGGGAGCTGTTTTTT.

The CDR3 nucleotides are TGTGCCAGCAGGTCCAGGGGCCCCTACACCTTC. Translating gives CASRSRGPYTF. V gene TRBV11-2 combines with J gene TRBJ1-2; weak D call: TRBD1 (6 bases). Deletions cut 6 bases from V and 10 bases from J, with 12 bases between. The CDR3 covers 11 residues. Germline V gives CDR1 SGHAT, CDR2 FQNNGV. The complete variable domain, with remaining parts taken from reference TRBV11-2 and TRBJ1-2, reads EAGVAQSPRYKIIEKRQSVAFWCNPISGHATLYWYQQILGQGPKLLIQFQNNGVVDDSQLPKDRFSAERLKGVDSTLKIQPAKLEDSAVYLCASRSRGPYTFGSGTRLTVV.

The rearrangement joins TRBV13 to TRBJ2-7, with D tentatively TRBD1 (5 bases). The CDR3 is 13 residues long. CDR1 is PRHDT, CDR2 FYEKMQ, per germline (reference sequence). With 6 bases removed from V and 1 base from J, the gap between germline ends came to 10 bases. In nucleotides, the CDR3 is TGTGCCAGCAGTTGGGGCTCGTCCTACGAGCAGTACTTC. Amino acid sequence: CASSWGSSYEQYF.

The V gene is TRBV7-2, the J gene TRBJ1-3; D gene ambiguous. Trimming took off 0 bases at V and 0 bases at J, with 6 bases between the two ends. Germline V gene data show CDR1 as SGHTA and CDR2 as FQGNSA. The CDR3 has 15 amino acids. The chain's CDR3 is CASSLAGSSGNTIYF. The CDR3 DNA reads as TGTGCCAGCAGCTTAGCCGGGAGCTCTGGAAACACCATATATTTT.

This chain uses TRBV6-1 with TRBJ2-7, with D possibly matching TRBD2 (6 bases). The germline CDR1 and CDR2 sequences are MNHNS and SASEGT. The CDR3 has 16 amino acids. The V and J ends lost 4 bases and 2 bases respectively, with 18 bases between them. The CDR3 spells CASSVGFVAETYEQYF. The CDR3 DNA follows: TGTGCCAGCAGTGTAGGTTTTGTAGCGGAAACCTACGAGCAGTACTTC.

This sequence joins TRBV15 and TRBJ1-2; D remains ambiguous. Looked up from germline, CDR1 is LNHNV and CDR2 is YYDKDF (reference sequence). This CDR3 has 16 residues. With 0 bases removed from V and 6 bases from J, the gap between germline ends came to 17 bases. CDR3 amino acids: CATSRDLRPRENGYTF. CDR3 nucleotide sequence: TGTGCCACCAGCAGAGATCTAAGACCCCGGGAGAATGGCTACACCTTC. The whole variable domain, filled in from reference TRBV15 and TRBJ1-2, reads DAMVIQNPRYQVTQFGKPVTLSCSQTLNHNVMYWYQQKSSQAPKLLFHYYDKDFNNEADTPDNFQSRRPNTSFCFLDIRSPGLGDTAMYLCATSRDLRPRENGYTFGSGTRLTVV.

CDR3 nucleotides: TGTGCCAGCAGTGCGATCTACGAGCAGTACTTC. Protein: CASSAIYEQYF. This rearrangement joins TRBV3-1 (or the pseudogene TRBV3-2) to TRBJ2-7; no clear D. CDR1 is LGHDT, CDR2 YNNKEL, per germline (reference sequence). This CDR3 is 11 amino acids long. Deletions cut 6 bases from V and 3 bases from J, with 6 bases between.

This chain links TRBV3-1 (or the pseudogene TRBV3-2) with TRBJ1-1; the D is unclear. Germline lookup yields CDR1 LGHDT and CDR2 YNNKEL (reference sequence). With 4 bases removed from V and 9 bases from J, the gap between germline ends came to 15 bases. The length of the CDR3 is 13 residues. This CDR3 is CASSPAGGFQAFF. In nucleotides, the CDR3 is TGTGCCAGCAGCCCCGCGGGAGGGTTTCAAGCTTTCTTT.